The rows below give T cell receptor beta chains drawn from one sample of a study of blood T cell repertoires in COVID-19. Data came from immunoSEQ multiplex PCR; TCRdb stores just in-frame clones and leaves some out. The sample contains around 82,000 clones, 75% to 95% of which appear only once. Sequencing input: peripheral blood. Every receptor here comes from a human donor in a cohort sampled during active COVID-19. Each CDR3 is given with its conserved first and last residue. Fields, in order: V gene, D gene, clone size, J gene, CDR3 DNA, CDR3 protein. The D gene is left open where the match is weak. The size entry is marked missing in some rows and otherwise reads once, few, many or a size class.

V gene: TRBV30; D gene: NA; clone size: few; J gene: TRBJ2-2; CDR3 DNA: TGTGCCTGGAGCAACCCGGGGACTTACGGCACCGGGGAGCTGTTTTTT; CDR3 protein: CAWSNPGTYGTGELFF
V gene: TRBV5-1; D gene: TRBD1; clone size: NA; J gene: TRBJ1-1; CDR3 DNA: TGCGCCAGCAGACAGACTACAATACAGGGGGCTACTGAAGCTTTCTTT; CDR3 protein: CASRQTTIQGATEAFF
V gene: TRBV19; D gene: NA; clone size: NA; J gene: TRBJ1-1; CDR3 DNA: TGTGCCAGTAGTATCCGACAGACCAACACTGAAGCTTTCTTT; CDR3 protein: CASSIRQTNTEAFF
V gene: TRBV5-1; D gene: NA; clone size: few; J gene: TRBJ1-3; CDR3 DNA: TGCGCCAGCAGCGGTCAGGGGACTGGAAACACCATATATTTT; CDR3 protein: CASSGQGTGNTIYF
V gene: TRBV7-8; D gene: TRBD2; clone size: once; J gene: TRBJ2-1; CDR3 DNA: TGTGCCAGCAGCTCTGGCATAAGCGGGGGGCAGGCCTTCTTC; CDR3 protein: CASSSGISGGQAFF
V gene: TRBV7-9; D gene: NA; clone size: NA; J gene: TRBJ1-4; CDR3 DNA: TGTGCCAGCAGCACGTCTTGGGGCGCTAATGAAAAACTGTTTTTT; CDR3 protein: CASSTSWGANEKLFF
V gene: TRBV19; D gene: TRBD2; clone size: NA; J gene: TRBJ2-1; CDR3 DNA: TGTGCCAGTAGCCGAAGCGGGGGTACACACAATGAGCAGTTCTTC; CDR3 protein: CASSRSGGTHNEQFF
V gene: TRBV5-8; D gene: TRBD1; clone size: NA; J gene: TRBJ2-7; CDR3 DNA: TGTGCCAGCAGCTACCAGGTGGGGACAGGGCTCTACGAGCAGTACTTC; CDR3 protein: CASSYQVGTGLYEQYF
V gene: TRBV5-6; D gene: NA; clone size: NA; J gene: TRBJ1-6; CDR3 DNA: TGTGCCAGCAGCTTGGAGGGTGGGCAGGGAAGTTCACCCCTCCACTTT; CDR3 protein: CASSLEGGQGSSPLHF
V gene: TRBV25-1; D gene: TRBD1; clone size: NA; J gene: TRBJ1-3; CDR3 DNA: TGTGCCAGCGGCCCGACAGGGCCGGACACCATATATTTT; CDR3 protein: CASGPTGPDTIYF
V gene: TRBV5-1; D gene: NA; clone size: NA; J gene: TRBJ2-3; CDR3 DNA: TGCGCCAGCAGCTTGGGGTCGCGTCATAATCAACCAGATACGCAGTATTTT; CDR3 protein: CASSLGSRHNQPDTQYF
V gene: TRBV18; D gene: NA; clone size: NA; J gene: TRBJ1-2; CDR3 DNA: TGTGCCAGCTCTCAAACAGGGTTATTTGGCTACACCTTC; CDR3 protein: CASSQTGLFGYTF
V gene: TRBV15; D gene: NA; clone size: NA; J gene: TRBJ2-7; CDR3 DNA: TGTGCCACCAGCCAACCGACAAACTCCTACGAGCAGTACTTC; CDR3 protein: CATSQPTNSYEQYF
V gene: TRBV10-2; D gene: TRBD2; clone size: NA; J gene: TRBJ2-7; CDR3 DNA: TGCGCCAGCAGTGAGGATCCAGCGGGGTACGAGCAGTACTTC; CDR3 protein: CASSEDPAGYEQYF
V gene: TRBV19; D gene: NA; clone size: NA; J gene: TRBJ1-1; CDR3 DNA: TGTGCCAGTAGAGGACTGAGTAACACTGAAGCTTTCTTT; CDR3 protein: CASRGLSNTEAFF
V gene: TRBV15; D gene: TRBD1; clone size: NA; J gene: TRBJ1-3; CDR3 DNA: TGTGCCACCAGCAGAGCCCTACCGGGACAGGAGAGTTTCACCATATATTTT; CDR3 protein: CATSRALPGQESFTIYF
V gene: TRBV29-1; D gene: TRBD1; clone size: NA; J gene: TRBJ1-2; CDR3 DNA: TGCAGCGGGGGACAGGGGGCAGATGGCTACACCTTC; CDR3 protein: CSGGQGADGYTF
V gene: TRBV6-8; D gene: NA; clone size: NA; J gene: TRBJ1-1; CDR3 DNA: TGTGCCAGCAGAGAGGCGGTTGAAGCTTTCTTT; CDR3 protein: CASREAVEAFF
V gene: TRBV6-5; D gene: NA; clone size: NA; J gene: TRBJ2-2; CDR3 DNA: TGTGCCAGCAGTCCGAGATCTGGCGGGGAGCTGTTTTTT; CDR3 protein: CASSPRSGGELFF
V gene: TRBV7-2; D gene: NA; clone size: NA; J gene: TRBJ1-3; CDR3 DNA: TGTGCCAGCAGCTTGGGGGGGACGGGAAACACCATATATTTT; CDR3 protein: CASSLGGTGNTIYF
V gene: TRBV27; D gene: NA; clone size: NA; J gene: TRBJ2-3; CDR3 DNA: TGTGCCAGCAGTTCCCCTCCGAGGATAAGCACAGATACGCAGTATTTT; CDR3 protein: CASSSPPRISTDTQYF
V gene: TRBV5-6; D gene: NA; clone size: few; J gene: TRBJ2-7; CDR3 DNA: TGTGCCAGCAGCATAAGCCAGACAAGACAGGATCCCCATTTC; CDR3 protein: CASSISQTRQDPHF
V gene: TRBV27; D gene: TRBD1; clone size: NA; J gene: TRBJ1-2; CDR3 DNA: TGTGCCAGCAACTTAAGTTTTGGGGACAGGGGCCCTTCTTTGTATGGCTACACCTTC; CDR3 protein: CASNLSFGDRGPSLYGYTF
V gene: TRBV3-1/TRBV3-2; D gene: TRBD1; clone size: NA; J gene: TRBJ1-2; CDR3 DNA: TGTGCCAGCAGCCACGCCCGACAGGGGGGCCCCCCCCTATTCGGCTACACCTTC; CDR3 protein: CASSHARQGGPPLFGYTF
V gene: TRBV7-8; D gene: TRBD1; clone size: NA; J gene: TRBJ2-2; CDR3 DNA: TGTGCCAGCAGGGTTCGACAGGGAACCTCGAACACCGGGGAGCTGTTTTTT; CDR3 protein: CASRVRQGTSNTGELFF
V gene: TRBV12-3/TRBV12-4; D gene: NA; clone size: NA; J gene: TRBJ1-1; CDR3 DNA: TGTGCCAGCAGCCGGGAGTACGGCACTGAAGCTTTCTTT; CDR3 protein: CASSREYGTEAFF
V gene: TRBV19; D gene: NA; clone size: NA; J gene: TRBJ2-6; CDR3 DNA: TGTGCCAGTAGTATAAGATCAGGGGAGACTGGGGCCAACGTCCTGACTTTC; CDR3 protein: CASSIRSGETGANVLTF
V gene: TRBV29-1; D gene: NA; clone size: once; J gene: TRBJ1-1; CDR3 DNA: TGCAGCGTTGAAAGATCGAGCACTGAAGCTTTCTTT; CDR3 protein: CSVERSSTEAFF
V gene: TRBV12-5; D gene: NA; clone size: once; J gene: TRBJ2-5; CDR3 DNA: TGTGCTAGTGGTTTTATTGAGACCCAGTACTTC; CDR3 protein: CASGFIETQYF
V gene: TRBV5-6; D gene: NA; clone size: NA; J gene: TRBJ1-1; CDR3 DNA: TGTGCCAGCAGCTATTGGTCCCAAGGGGAGGACACTGAAGCTTTCTTT; CDR3 protein: CASSYWSQGEDTEAFF
V gene: TRBV3-1/TRBV3-2; D gene: TRBD2; clone size: NA; J gene: TRBJ2-5; CDR3 DNA: TGTGCCAGCAGCCAAGGTCCCCGGGGGGTCCCCCAGTACTTC; CDR3 protein: CASSQGPRGVPQYF